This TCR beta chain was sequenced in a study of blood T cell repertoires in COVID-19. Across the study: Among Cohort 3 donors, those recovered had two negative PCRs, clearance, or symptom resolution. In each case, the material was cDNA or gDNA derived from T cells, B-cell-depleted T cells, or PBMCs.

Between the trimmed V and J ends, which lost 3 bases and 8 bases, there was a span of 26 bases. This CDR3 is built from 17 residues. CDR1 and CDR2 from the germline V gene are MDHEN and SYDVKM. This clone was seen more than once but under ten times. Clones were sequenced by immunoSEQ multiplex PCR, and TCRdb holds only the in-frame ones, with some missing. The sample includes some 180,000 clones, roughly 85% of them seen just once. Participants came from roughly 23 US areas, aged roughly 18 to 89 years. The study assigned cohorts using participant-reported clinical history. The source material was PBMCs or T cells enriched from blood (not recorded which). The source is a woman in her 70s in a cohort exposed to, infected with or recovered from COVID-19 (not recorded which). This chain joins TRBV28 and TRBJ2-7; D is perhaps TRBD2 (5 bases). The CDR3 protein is CASSFRTYGPIPAKQYF. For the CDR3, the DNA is TGTGCCAGCAGTTTCCGGACTTACGGGCCGATACCAGCCAAGCAGTACTTC.